Shown below are 3 T cell receptor beta chains from a single sample sequenced in a study of cytomegalovirus exposure and HLA in healthy donors. PCR employed 60 Vbeta and 13 Jbeta primers. Sequencing was performed with immunoSEQ multiplex PCR; in TCRdb, only in-frame clones are kept and a portion is missing. The sample contains more than 95,000 clones, around 72% of which appear only once. The sample taken for sequencing was PBMCs. The receptors were sampled from a man aged 25 to 40 in good health and CMV-seronegative.

The chain employs TRBV27 and TRBJ1-5; D remains unclear. This CDR3 is 14 amino acids long. Trimming shortened V by 3 bases and J by 0 bases, and 6 bases separated the two germline ends. Germline V gene sequence: CDR1 MNHEY, CDR2 SMNVEV (reference sequence). The CDR3 protein is CASSFMSSNQPQHF. The CDR3 region has the DNA TGTGCCAGCAGTTTCATGTCTAGCAATCAGCCCCAGCATTTT.

In this sample, this clone turned up once. This chain connects TRBV28 to TRBJ2-7; TRBD1 agrees at 9 bases. The CDR3 extends over 14 amino acids. J gave up 5 bases and V 5 bases, and 7 bases lay outside the gene matches. CDR1 and CDR2 (germline): MDHEN, SYDVKM. This chain's CDR3 is CASSRGTGNDEQYF. The CDR3 DNA is TGTGCCAGCAGTCGCGGGACAGGGAACGACGAGCAGTACTTC.

This chain links TRBV6-5 with TRBJ1-3; unclear D gene. Germline-derived CDR1 and CDR2 are MNHEY and SVGAGI. This CDR3 spans 15 amino acids. The V gene lost 0 bases and the J gene lost 0 bases, with 6 bases spanning the gap. The CDR3 bases are TGTGCCAGCAGTTACTCTACAGACTCTGGAAACACCATATATTTT. It specifies CASSYSTDSGNTIYF.